Below are 12 T cell receptor beta chains sequenced from a single sample in a study of cytomegalovirus exposure and HLA in healthy donors. PCR involved 60 Vbeta and 13 Jbeta primers. Only in-frame clones appear in the TCRdb table, and some are missing; sequencing was by immunoSEQ multiplex PCR. The repertoire holds some 150,000 clones, approximately 80% seen once, with 1.4% in the top ten. Input material: PBMCs. The receptors originated from a man aged 30 to 45 in good health and CMV-seropositive.

A remark on this clone: Compared with germline, one end of the junction differs, possibly owing to a read error. This sequence joins TRBV7-9 and TRBJ1-1, with D maybe TRBD1 (6 bases). Germline V lookup: CDR1 SEHNR, CDR2 FQNEAQ (reference sequence). The CDR3 runs 15 residues. The DNA of the CDR3 is TGTTCCAGCAGCCCCCCGCGGGGGGCGCAGAGTGAAGCTTTCTTT. It codes for CSSSPPRGAQSEAFF.

V and J are TRBV7-8 and TRBJ2-7; 7 nucleotides match TRBD1. V was pared by 3 bases and J by 7 bases, with 12 bases of the junction left unmatched. This CDR3 contains 15 residues. The germline gives CDR1 SGHVS, CDR2 FQNEAQ. The DNA for the CDR3 is TGTGCCAGCAGCTTGGGGCCGACAGGGAAAGGGGAGCAGTACTTC. This sequence encodes CASSLGPTGKGEQYF.

Here the CDR3 reads CASSSTLAGEYEQYF. In DNA, the CDR3 is TGTGCCAGTAGCTCGACTCTAGCGGGAGAGTACGAGCAGTACTTC. This rearrangement joins TRBV19 to TRBJ2-7; 10 bases are shared with TRBD2. The trim removed 6 bases at V and 4 bases at J, leaving 9 bases unmatched. From germline, CDR1 is LNHDA and CDR2 SQIVND (reference sequence). CDR3 size: 15 residues.

The V gene is TRBV6-4, the J gene TRBJ2-1, with a weak D call TRBD1 (5 bases). Trimming stripped 6 bases from V and 5 bases from J, with 17 bases between. CDR1 MRHNA and CDR2 SNTAGT come from the germline V gene. This CDR3 has 15 residues. The CDR3 coding sequence is TGTGCCAGCAGCCCGCAGGGTGGCGACAACAATGAGCAGTTCTTC. Its translation is CASSPQGGDNNEQFF.

This clone came up once. V usage is TRBV28 and J usage is TRBJ1-2, with 11 bases lining up with TRBD1. Germline V gene sequence: CDR1 MDHEN, CDR2 SYDVKM. The CDR3 loop spans 16 amino acids. V was clipped by 6 bases and J by 3 bases; unmatched bases: 9. Written as DNA, the CDR3 is TGTGCCAGCAGACCCGCGAGGGGACAGGGGGACTATGGCTACACCTTC. Its translation: CASRPARGQGDYGYTF.

The chain carries TRBV28 and TRBJ1-2; 8 bases align to TRBD1. The CDR3 has 13 residues. V shed 8 bases, J shed 3 bases, and the junction held 5 bases outside the gene matches. Germline-derived CDR1 and CDR2 are MDHEN and SYDVKM. The DNA of the CDR3 is TGTGCCAGCTCGACAGGGGAATACTATGGCTACACCTTC. Encoded protein: CASSTGEYYGYTF.

This chain uses TRBV10-3 with TRBJ1-5, with 9 bases matching TRBD1. CDR1 ENHRY and CDR2 SYGVKD come from the germline V gene. J was trimmed by 7 bases and V by 5 bases; bases with no gene match: 15. The CDR3 length is 17 residues. The CDR3 DNA is TGTGCCATCAGTTCACCGGGACAGGGATCCGAGGGGCAGCCCCAGCATTTT. Translation gives CAISSPGQGSEGQPQHF.

On this clone itself: The sample carries other DNA sequences with the same CDR3. This chain connects TRBV7-9 to TRBJ1-3; D remains unclear. This CDR3 has 14 residues. Trimming removed 1 base at V and 1 base at J, with 5 bases between. Germline-derived CDR1 and CDR2 are SEHNR and FQNEAQ (reference sequence). DNA for the CDR3: TGTGCCAGCAGCTTAGGCGGATCTGGAAACACCATATATTTT. It encodes CASSLGGSGNTIYF.

The rearrangement uses TRBV7-6 and TRBJ2-7; D is perhaps TRBD2 (5 bases). Germline V gives CDR1 SGHVS, CDR2 FNYEAQ. The germline V and J ends were trimmed by 1 base and 3 bases, with 10 bases remaining between them. This CDR3 is built from 14 residues. In DNA, the CDR3 is TGTGCCAGCAGCTTAGGATCCGGGAACTACGAGCAGTACTTC. Amino acid sequence: CASSLGSGNYEQYF.

This clone was detected a few times. V gene TRBV28 combines with J gene TRBJ2-7; D gene unclear. Germline lookup yields CDR1 MDHEN and CDR2 SYDVKM. V was clipped by 2 bases and J by 5 bases, with 10 bases between them. The CDR3 extends over 13 amino acids. CDR3 nucleotide sequence: TGTGCCAGCAGTTTACCAGCGTCCAACGAGCAGTACTTC. This translates into CASSLPASNEQYF. The entire variable domain, with the rest obtained from reference TRBV28 and TRBJ2-7, is as follows: DVKVTQSSRYLVKRTGEKVFLECVQDMDHENMFWYRQDPGLGLRLIYFSYDVKMKEKGDIPEGYSVSREKKERFSLILESASTNQTSMYLCASSLPASNEQYFGPGTRLTVT.

This rearrangement joins TRBV5-1 to TRBJ2-7; D is unresolved. The CDR3 has 15 amino acids. Germline assignment: CDR1 SGHRS and CDR2 YFSETQ. V was clipped by 0 bases and J by 3 bases, with 13 bases between them. The CDR3 loop is CASSLVETGNYEQYF. The CDR3 nucleotides read TGCGCCAGCAGCTTGGTGGAGACCGGTAACTACGAGCAGTACTTC.

This clone turned up a few times. This sequence joins TRBV4-1 and TRBJ1-2; 8 nucleotides align to TRBD1. Germline CDR1 MGHRA, CDR2 YSYEKL. V gave up 3 bases and J gave up 1 base; unmatched junction bases: 4. The CDR3 has 15 amino acids. The CDR3 sequence: CASSQGQDLNYGYTF. The CDR3 bases are TGCGCCAGCAGCCAGGGACAGGACCTTAACTATGGCTACACCTTC.